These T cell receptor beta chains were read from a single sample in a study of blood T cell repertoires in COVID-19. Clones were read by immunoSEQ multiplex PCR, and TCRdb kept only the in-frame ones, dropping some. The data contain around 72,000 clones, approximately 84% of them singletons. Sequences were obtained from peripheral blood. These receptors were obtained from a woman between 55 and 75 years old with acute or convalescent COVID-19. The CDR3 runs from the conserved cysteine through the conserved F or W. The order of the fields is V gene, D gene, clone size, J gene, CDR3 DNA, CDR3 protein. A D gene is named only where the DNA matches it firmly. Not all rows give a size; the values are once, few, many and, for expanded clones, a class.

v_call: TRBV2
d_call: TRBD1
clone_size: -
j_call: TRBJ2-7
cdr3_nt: TGTGCCAGCGCAATTGGGACAGTCGGTCAGGCCCACGAGCAGTACTTC
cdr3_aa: CASAIGTVGQAHEQYF

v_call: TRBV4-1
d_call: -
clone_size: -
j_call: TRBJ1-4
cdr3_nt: TGCGCCAGCAGCCAAGACGGGAAGAGGTTTTTT
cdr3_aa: CASSQDGKRFF

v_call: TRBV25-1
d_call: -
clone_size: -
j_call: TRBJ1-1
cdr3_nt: TGTGCCAGCAGTCCCCCCTACAACACTGAAGCTTTCTTT
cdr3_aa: CASSPPYNTEAFF

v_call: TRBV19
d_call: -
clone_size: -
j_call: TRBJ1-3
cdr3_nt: TGTGCCAGTGGAGACAGGCCCAACTCTGGAAACACCATATATTTT
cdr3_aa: CASGDRPNSGNTIYF

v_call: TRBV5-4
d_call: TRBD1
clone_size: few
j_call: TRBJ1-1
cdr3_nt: TGTGCCAGCAGCTCCCCGTCAGGGGGCCTGTCGGACACTGAAGCTTTCTTT
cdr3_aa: CASSSPSGGLSDTEAFF

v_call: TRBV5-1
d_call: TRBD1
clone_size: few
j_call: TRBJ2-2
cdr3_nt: TGCGCCAGCAGTCTGGACAGGACAGGTCGGGAGCTGTTTTTT
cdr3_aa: CASSLDRTGRELFF

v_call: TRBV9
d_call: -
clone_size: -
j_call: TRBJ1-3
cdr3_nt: TGTGCCAGCAGCGTTAGAGGGGGTATCTCTGGAAACACCATATATTTT
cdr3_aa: CASSVRGGISGNTIYF

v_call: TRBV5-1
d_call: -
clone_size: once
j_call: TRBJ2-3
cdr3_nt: TGCGCCAGCAGCTTAACCCTCGTGAATCGGGATACGCAGTATTTT
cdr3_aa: CASSLTLVNRDTQYF

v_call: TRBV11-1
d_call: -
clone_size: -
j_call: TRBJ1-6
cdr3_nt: TGTGCCAGCAGCCTACAGGGAGAGGGGGATAATTCACCCCTCCACTTT
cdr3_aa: CASSLQGEGDNSPLHF

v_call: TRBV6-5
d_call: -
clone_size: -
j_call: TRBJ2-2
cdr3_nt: TGTGCCAGCAGTTACTCGAATCGGGGGAACACCGGGGAGCTGTTTTTT
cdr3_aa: CASSYSNRGNTGELFF

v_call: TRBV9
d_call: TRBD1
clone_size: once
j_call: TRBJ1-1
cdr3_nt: TGTGCCAGCAGCTCCCGGGACAGGGATACTGAAGCTTTCTTT
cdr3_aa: CASSSRDRDTEAFF

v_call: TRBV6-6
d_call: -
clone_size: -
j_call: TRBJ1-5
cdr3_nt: TGTGCCAGCAGTTTTCGCCAGACTGGCAATCAGCCCCAGCATTTT
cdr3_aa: CASSFRQTGNQPQHF

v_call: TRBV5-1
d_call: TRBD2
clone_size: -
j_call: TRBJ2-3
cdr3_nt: TGCGCCAGCAGCTTGCTCGGAAGCGGGGGGATATCAGATACGCAGTATTTT
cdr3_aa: CASSLLGSGGISDTQYF

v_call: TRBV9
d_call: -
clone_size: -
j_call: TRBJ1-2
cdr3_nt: TGTGCCAGCAGCGTATCCCAGACGTCGGGGGATGGCTACACCTTC
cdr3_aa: CASSVSQTSGDGYTF

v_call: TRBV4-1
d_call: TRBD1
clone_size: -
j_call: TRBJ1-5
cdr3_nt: TGCGCCAGCAGCCCACTTCAGGGGGCGCGGGGCAATCAGCCCCAGCATTTT
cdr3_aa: CASSPLQGARGNQPQHF

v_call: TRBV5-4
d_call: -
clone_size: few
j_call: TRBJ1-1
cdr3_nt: TGTGCCAGCAGCTTGACATCGAACACTGAAGCTTTCTTT
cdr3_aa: CASSLTSNTEAFF

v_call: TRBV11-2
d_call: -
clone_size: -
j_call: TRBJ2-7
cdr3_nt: TGTGCCAGCAGCTTAGGGGGCCTCTACGAGCAGTACTTC
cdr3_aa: CASSLGGLYEQYF

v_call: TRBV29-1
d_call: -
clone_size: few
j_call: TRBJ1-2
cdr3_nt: TGCAGCTCGTGGACGGGGAACTATGGCTACACCTTC
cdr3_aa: CSSWTGNYGYTF

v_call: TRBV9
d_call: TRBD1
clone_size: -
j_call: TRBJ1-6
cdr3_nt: TGTGCCAGCAGCCCTCGGACAGGAGGAAATAATTCACCCCTCCACTTT
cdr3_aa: CASSPRTGGNNSPLHF

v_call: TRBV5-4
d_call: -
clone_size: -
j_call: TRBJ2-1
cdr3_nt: TGTGCCAGCAGCCTGGGGCTTCGGGACAAGGACAATGAGCAGTTCTTC
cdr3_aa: CASSLGLRDKDNEQFF

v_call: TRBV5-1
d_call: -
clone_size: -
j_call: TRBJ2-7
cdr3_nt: TGCGCCAGCAGCCAAACTACCGCCAGGGGCTACGAGCAGTACTTC
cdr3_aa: CASSQTTARGYEQYF

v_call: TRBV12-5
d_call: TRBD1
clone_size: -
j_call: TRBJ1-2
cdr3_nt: TGTGCTAGTGGTTTGATACAGGGGGGTGGCTACACCTTC
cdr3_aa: CASGLIQGGGYTF

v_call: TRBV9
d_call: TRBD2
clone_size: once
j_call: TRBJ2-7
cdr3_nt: TGTGCCAGCAGCGTGGGACTAGCGGGGGGGCTCAGGGACGAGCAGTACTTC
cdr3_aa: CASSVGLAGGLRDEQYF

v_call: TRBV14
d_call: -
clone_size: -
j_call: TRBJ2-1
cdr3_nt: TGTGCCAGCAGCCAAGGGCTGCCCTACAATGAGCAGTTCTTC
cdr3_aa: CASSQGLPYNEQFF

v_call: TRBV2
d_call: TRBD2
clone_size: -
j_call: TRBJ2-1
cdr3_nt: TGTGCCAGCAGTATTTCTAGCGGGGGGTTGCGTGAGCAGTTCTTC
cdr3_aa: CASSISSGGLREQFF

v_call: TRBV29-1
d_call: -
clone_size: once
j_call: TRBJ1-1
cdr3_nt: TGCAGCGTTGAATCGGGGACTGGGACTGAAGCTTTCTTT
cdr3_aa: CSVESGTGTEAFF